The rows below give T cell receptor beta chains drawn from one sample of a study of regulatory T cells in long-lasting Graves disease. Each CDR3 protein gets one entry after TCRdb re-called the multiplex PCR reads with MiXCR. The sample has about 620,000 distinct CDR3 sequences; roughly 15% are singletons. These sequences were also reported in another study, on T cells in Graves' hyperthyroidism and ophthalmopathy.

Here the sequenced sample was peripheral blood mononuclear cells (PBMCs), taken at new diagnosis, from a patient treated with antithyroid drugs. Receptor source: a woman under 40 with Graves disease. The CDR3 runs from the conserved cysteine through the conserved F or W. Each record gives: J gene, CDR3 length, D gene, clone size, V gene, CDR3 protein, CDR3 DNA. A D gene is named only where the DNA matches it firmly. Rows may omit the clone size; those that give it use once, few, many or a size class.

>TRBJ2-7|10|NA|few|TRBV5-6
CASSRVGQYF
TGTGCCAGCAGCAGGGTTGGGCAGTACTTC
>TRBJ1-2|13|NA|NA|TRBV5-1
CASSSGNRDGYTF
TGCGCCAGCAGCTCGGGGAACAGGGATGGCTACACCTTC
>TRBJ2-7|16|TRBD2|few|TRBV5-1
CASTPLVAGHRYEQYF
TGCGCCAGCACCCCGTTGGTAGCGGGACATCGCTACGAGCAGTACTTC
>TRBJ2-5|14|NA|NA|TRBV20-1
CSAIGWQYQETQYF
TGCAGTGCCATAGGGTGGCAGTATCAAGAGACCCAGTACTTC
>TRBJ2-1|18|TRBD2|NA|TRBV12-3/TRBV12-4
CASSLRSSGRAAYNEQFF
TGTGCCAGCAGTTTGAGGTCTAGCGGACGTGCGGCCTACAATGAGCAGTTCTTC
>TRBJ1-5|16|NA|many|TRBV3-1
CASSQGDAYSNQPQHF
TGTGCCAGCAGCCAAGGGGACGCCTATAGCAATCAGCCCCAGCATTTT
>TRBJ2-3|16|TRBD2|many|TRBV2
CASSELTSPGTDTQYF
TGTGCCAGCAGTGAATTGACTAGCCCCGGCACAGATACGCAGTATTTT
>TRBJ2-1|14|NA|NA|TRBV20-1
CSAPGTTLYNEQFF
TGCAGTGCACCTGGGACCACCCTTTACAATGAGCAGTTCTTC
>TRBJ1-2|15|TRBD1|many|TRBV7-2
CASSLGGQTNYGYTF
TGTGCCAGCAGCTTAGGGGGACAGACTAACTATGGCTACACCTTC
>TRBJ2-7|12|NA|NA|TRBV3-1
CASSQPRGEQYF
TGTGCCAGCAGCCAACCCCGGGGCGAGCAGTACTTC
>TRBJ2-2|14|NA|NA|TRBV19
CASGDRSRFWELFF
TGTGCCAGTGGAGACAGGAGTAGGTTTTGGGAGCTGTTTTTT
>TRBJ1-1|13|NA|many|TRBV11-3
CASSVTARTEAFF
TGTGCCAGCAGCGTTACAGCGAGAACTGAAGCTTTCTTT
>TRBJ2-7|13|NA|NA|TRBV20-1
CSASNRQIYEQYF
TGCAGTGCTAGCAACCGACAGATCTACGAGCAGTACTTC
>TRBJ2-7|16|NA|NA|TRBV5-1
CASSSPLRGVPYEQYF
TGCGCCAGCAGCTCCCCTCTTCGGGGTGTCCCCTACGAGCAGTACTTC
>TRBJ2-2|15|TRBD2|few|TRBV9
CASSVSSGSTGELFF
TGTGCCAGCAGCGTCTCTAGCGGGAGTACCGGGGAGCTGTTTTTT
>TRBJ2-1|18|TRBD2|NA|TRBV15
CATSRDSRLAIGGNEQFF
TGTGCCACCAGCAGAGATTCTCGACTAGCGATAGGTGGGAATGAGCAGTTCTTC
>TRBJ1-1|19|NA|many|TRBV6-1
CASSEMGGAVGKSGTEAFF
TGTGCCAGCAGTGAAATGGGAGGGGCAGTAGGGAAAAGCGGCACTGAAGCTTTCTTT
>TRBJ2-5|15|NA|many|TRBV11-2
CASSSPTRVLETQYF
TGTGCCAGCAGCTCCCCTACCAGGGTACTGGAGACCCAGTACTTC
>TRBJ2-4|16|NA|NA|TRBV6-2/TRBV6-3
CASSSSIKLAKNIQYF
TGTGCCAGCAGTTCCTCAATTAAACTAGCCAAAAACATTCAGTACTTC
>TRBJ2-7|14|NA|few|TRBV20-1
CSARGHLSSYEQYF
TGCAGTGCTAGAGGGCACCTTAGCTCCTACGAGCAGTACTTC
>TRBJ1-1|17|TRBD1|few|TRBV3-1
CASSQDPGGGASSTAFF
TGTGCCAGCAGCCAAGACCCAGGGGGAGGGGCCTCTTCAACGGCTTTCTTT
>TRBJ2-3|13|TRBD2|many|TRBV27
CASSFSLTSSQYF
TGTGCCAGCAGTTTCTCCTTGACTAGCTCGCAGTATTTT
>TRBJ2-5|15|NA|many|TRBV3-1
CASSQATGEVETQYF
TGTGCCAGCAGCCAAGCAACGGGAGAGGTGGAGACCCAGTACTTC
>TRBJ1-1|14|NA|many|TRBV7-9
CASSLDVRNTEAFF
TGTGCCAGCAGCTTAGATGTGAGGAACACTGAAGCTTTCTTT
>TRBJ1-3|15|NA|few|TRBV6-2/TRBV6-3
CASSVRQSYGSTIYF
TGTGCCAGCAGTGTAAGACAGTCCTATGGTAGCACCATATATTTT
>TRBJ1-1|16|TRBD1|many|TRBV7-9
CASSVTDRAGNTEAFF
TGTGCCAGCAGCGTGACCGACAGGGCTGGGAACACTGAAGCTTTCTTT
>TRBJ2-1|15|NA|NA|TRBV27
CASSSDYASYNEQFF
TGTGCCAGCAGTAGTGACTACGCCTCCTACAATGAGCAGTTCTTC
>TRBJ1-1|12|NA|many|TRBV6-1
CASSVQGYEAFF
TGTGCCAGCAGCGTCCAGGGGTATGAAGCTTTCTTT
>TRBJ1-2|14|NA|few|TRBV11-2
CASSLPTDNYGYTF
TGTGCCAGCAGCTTACCGACAGATAACTATGGCTACACCTTC
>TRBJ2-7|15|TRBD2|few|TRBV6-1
CASGSRLAPSYEQYF
TGTGCCAGCGGCTCGCGACTAGCGCCATCCTACGAGCAGTACTTC
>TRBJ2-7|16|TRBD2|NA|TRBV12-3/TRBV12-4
CASSNEWTSGNYEQYF
TGTGCCAGCAGCAACGAGTGGACTAGCGGAAACTACGAGCAGTACTTC
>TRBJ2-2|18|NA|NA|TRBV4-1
CASSKDEALRPYVGELFF
TGCGCCAGCAGCAAAGACGAGGCCCTTCGCCCATACGTCGGGGAGCTGTTTTTT
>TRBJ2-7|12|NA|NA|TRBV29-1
CSVVSREHEQYF
TGCAGCGTTGTTTCCAGGGAGCACGAGCAGTACTTC
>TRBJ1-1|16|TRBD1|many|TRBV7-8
CASSRQGMGQNTEAFF
TGTGCCAGCAGCAGACAGGGTATGGGACAGAACACTGAAGCTTTCTTT
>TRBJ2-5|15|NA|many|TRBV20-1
CSARTGGHSQETQYF
TGCAGTGCCCGAACTGGGGGGCACTCTCAAGAGACCCAGTACTTC
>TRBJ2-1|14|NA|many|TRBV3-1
CASTPGRLVGEQFF
TGTGCCAGCACCCCGGGGAGACTGGTTGGTGAGCAGTTCTTC
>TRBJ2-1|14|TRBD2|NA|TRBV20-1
CSAADSGTYNEQFF
TGCAGTGCAGCCGATAGCGGGACCTACAATGAGCAGTTCTTC
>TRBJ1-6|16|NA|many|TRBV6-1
CASSGKRSSYNSPLHF
TGTGCCAGCAGCGGGAAGAGGAGCTCCTATAATTCACCCCTCCACTTT
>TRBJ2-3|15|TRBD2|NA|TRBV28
CASSPLAGRSDTQYF
TGTGCCAGCAGTCCGCTAGCGGGCCGGTCAGATACGCAGTATTTT
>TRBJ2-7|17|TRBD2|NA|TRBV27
CAITPNTSGRKPYEQYF
TGTGCCATCACCCCCAACACTAGCGGGAGGAAGCCCTACGAGCAGTACTTC
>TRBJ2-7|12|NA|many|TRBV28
CASSSTDYEQYF
TGTGCCAGCAGTTCGACGGATTACGAGCAGTACTTC
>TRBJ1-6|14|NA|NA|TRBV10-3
CAISQTGYNSPLHF
TGTGCCATCAGCCAGACGGGATATAATTCACCCCTCCACTTT
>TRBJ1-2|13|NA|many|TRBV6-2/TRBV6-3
CASSYPAGYGYTF
TGTGCCAGCAGTTACCCGGCAGGTTATGGCTACACCTTC
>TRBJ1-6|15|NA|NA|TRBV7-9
CASSVQGRHNSPLHF
TGTGCCAGCAGCGTACAGGGACGTCATAATTCACCCCTCCACTTT
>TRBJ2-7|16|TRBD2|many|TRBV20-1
CSATGTSGRVGYEQYF
TGCAGTGCCACCGGGACTAGCGGGAGAGTTGGTTACGAGCAGTACTTC
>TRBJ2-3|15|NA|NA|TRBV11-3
CASSLGEASTDTQYF
TGTGCCAGCAGCTTAGGGGAGGCGAGCACAGATACGCAGTATTTT
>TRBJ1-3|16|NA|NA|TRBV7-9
CASSPMDGSSGNTIYF
TGTGCCAGCAGTCCGATGGACGGTAGCTCTGGAAACACCATATATTTT
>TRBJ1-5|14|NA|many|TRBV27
CASSKGGRVQPQHF
TGTGCCAGCTCTAAGGGGGGGAGGGTCCAGCCCCAGCATTTT
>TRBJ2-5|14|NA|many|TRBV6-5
CASSYGVAEETQYF
TGTGCCAGCAGTTATGGGGTGGCGGAAGAGACCCAGTACTTC
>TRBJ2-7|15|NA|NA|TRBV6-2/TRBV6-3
CASSYRRGRLGEQYF
TGTGCCAGCAGTTACAGGCGGGGGCGGTTGGGGGAGCAGTACTTC
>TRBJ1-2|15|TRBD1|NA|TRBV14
CASSPRQGVDDGYTF
TGTGCCAGCAGCCCTCGACAGGGAGTAGACGATGGCTACACCTTC
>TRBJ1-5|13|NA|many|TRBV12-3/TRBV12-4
CASNNNPNQPQHF
TGTGCCAGCAATAACAACCCCAATCAGCCCCAGCATTTT
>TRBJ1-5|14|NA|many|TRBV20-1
CSARRGEHNQPQHF
TGCAGTGCTAGGAGGGGGGAGCACAATCAGCCCCAGCATTTT
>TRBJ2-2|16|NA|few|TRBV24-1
CATSEPDLGDPGELFF
TGTGCCACCAGTGAGCCCGATCTGGGGGATCCGGGGGAGCTGTTTTTT
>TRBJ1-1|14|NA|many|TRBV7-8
CASSLVVGNTEAFF
TGTGCCAGCAGCTTAGTGGTTGGGAACACTGAAGCTTTCTTT